The present T cell receptor beta chain was sequenced within a study of metastatic and nonmetastatic thyroid tumors. Trimming removed 7 bases at V and 10 bases at J, with 23 bases between. The CDR3 runs to 15 residues. Germline V gene lookup returns CDR1 MNHNS and CDR2 SASEGT. Using MiXCR, TCRdb re-called clones from the PCR reads. This sample has about 7,600 clones, with 27% found just once. Before thyroid surgery, none of the patients had received any treatment. The sample taken for sequencing was adjacent normal tissue. The TCR was taken from a female donor with papillary thyroid cancer or a benign thyroid nodule (not recorded which). Some clones in this sample may be carry-over from other donors' samples. The chain combines TRBV6-1 with TRBJ1-5, with no clear D. The CDR3 spells CASNPRGTRGHPQHF. DNA of the CDR3: TGTGCCAGCAACCCTCGGGGTACACGAGGCCATCCCCAGCATTTT.